Sequencing of this TCR beta chain was carried out in a study of cytomegalovirus exposure and HLA in healthy donors. V lost 5 bases to trimming and J lost 1 base; unmatched junction nucleotides: 4. The CDR3 is 15 amino acids. The germline V gene encodes CDR1 SGHTA and CDR2 FQGNSA. As concerns this clone: The antigen is undetermined.

The PCR used 60 Vbeta and 13 Jbeta primers. TCRdb's copy holds only in-frame clones and misses some; the assay was immunoSEQ multiplex PCR. The sample carries roughly 180,000 clones, roughly 80% recorded once. Study observations and caveats: The dataset shows that most TCR sequences were rare, while some public TCRs occurred in many donors.

The specimen was PBMCs. The sequence was obtained from a boy aged 10-17 years in good health and CMV-seronegative. The V and J genes are TRBV7-2 and TRBJ2-7; 11 bases map to TRBD1. The CDR3 region has the DNA TGTGCCAGCAGCCTAGGGACAGGGGGATCCTACGAGCAGTACTTC. This sequence encodes CASSLGTGGSYEQYF.